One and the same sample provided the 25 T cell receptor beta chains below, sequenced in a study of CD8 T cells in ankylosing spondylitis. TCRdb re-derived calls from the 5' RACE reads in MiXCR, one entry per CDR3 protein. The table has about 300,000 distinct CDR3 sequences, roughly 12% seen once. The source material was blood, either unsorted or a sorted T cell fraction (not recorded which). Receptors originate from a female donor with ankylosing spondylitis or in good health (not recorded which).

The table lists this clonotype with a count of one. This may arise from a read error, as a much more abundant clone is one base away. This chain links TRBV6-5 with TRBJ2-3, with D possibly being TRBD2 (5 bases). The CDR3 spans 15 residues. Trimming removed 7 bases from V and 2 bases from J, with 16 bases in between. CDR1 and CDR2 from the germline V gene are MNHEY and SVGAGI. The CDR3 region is CASIIGGGITDTQYF. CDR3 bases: TGTGCCAGCATTATCGGCGGAGGAATCACAGATACGCAGTATTTT.

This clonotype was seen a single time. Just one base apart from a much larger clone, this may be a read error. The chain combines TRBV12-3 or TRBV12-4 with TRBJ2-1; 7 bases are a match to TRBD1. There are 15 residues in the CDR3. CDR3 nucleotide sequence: TGTGCCAGCAGTTTACCAGGGGGTCCCTACAATGCGCAGTTCTTC. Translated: CASSLPGGPYNAQFF.

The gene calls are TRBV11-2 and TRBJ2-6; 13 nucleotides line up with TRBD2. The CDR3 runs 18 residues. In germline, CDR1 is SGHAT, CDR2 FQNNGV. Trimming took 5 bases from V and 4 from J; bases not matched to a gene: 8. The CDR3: CASSLGLAGNSGANVLTF. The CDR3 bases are TGTGCCAGCAGCCTGGGACTAGCGGGGAACTCCGGGGCCAACGTCCTGACTTTC. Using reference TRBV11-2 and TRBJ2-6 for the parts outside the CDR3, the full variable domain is EAGVAQSPRYKIIEKRQSVAFWCNPISGHATLYWYQQILGQGPKLLIQFQNNGVVDDSQLPKDRFSAERLKGVDSTLKIQPAKLEDSAVYLCASSLGLAGNSGANVLTFGAGSRLTVL.

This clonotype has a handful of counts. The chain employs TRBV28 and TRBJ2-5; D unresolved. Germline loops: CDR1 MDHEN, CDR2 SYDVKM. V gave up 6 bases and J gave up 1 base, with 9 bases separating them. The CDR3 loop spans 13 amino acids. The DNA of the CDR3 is TGTGCCAGCAGGTCTCTGGTCCAAGAGACCCAGTACTTC. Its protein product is CASRSLVQETQYF.

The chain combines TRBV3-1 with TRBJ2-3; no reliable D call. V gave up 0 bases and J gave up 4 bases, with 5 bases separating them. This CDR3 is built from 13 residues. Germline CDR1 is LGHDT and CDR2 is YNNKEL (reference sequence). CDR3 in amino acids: CASSQDFADTQYF. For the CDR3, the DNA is TGTGCCAGCAGCCAAGATTTCGCAGATACGCAGTATTTT.

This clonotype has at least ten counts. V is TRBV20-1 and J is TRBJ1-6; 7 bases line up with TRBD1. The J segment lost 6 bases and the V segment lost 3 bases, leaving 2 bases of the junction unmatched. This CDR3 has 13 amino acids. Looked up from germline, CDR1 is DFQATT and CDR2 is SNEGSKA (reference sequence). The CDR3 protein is CSARRDSNSPLHF. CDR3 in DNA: TGCAGTGCTAGGCGGGACAGTAATTCACCCCTCCACTTT.

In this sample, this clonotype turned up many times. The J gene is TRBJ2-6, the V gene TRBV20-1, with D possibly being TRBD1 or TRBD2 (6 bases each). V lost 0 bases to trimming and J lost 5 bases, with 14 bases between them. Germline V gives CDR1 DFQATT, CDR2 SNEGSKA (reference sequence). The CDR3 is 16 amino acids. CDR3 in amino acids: CSARDHGGKRANVLTF. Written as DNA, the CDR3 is TGCAGTGCTAGAGATCACGGGGGCAAAAGGGCCAACGTCCTGACTTTC.

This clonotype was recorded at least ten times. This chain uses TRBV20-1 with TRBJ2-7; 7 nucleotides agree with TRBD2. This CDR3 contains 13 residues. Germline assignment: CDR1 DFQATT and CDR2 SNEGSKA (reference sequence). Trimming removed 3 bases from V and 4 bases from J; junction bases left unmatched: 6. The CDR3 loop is CSARFGGGYEQYF. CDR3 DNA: TGCAGTGCTAGGTTTGGGGGGGGATACGAGCAGTACTTC.

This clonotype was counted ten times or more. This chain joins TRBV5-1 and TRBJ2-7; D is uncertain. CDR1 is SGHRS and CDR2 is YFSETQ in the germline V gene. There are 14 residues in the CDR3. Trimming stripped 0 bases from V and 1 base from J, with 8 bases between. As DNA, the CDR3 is TGCGCCAGCAGCTTGGATCAGAAGTCCTACGAGCAGTACTTC. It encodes CASSLDQKSYEQYF.

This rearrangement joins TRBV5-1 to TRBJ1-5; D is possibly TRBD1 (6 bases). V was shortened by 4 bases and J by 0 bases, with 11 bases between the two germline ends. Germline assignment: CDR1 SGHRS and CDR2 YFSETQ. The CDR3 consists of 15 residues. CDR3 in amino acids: CASSPGHLSNQPQHF. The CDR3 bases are TGCGCCAGCAGCCCGGGACACCTTAGCAATCAGCCCCAGCATTTT.

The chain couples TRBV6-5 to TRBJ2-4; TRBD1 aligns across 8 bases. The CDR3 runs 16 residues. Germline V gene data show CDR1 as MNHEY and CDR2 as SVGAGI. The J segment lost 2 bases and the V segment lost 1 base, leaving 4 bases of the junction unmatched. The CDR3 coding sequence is TGTGCCAGCAGTTACTACAGACAGGGGACCAAAAACATTCAGTACTTC. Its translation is CASSYYRQGTKNIQYF.

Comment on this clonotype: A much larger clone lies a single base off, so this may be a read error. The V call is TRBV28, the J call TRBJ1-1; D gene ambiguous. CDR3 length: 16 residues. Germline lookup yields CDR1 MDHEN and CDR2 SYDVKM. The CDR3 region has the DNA TGTGCCATCAGTTTATTAATAGGATTGATGAACACTGAAGCTTTCTTT. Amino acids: CAISLLIGLMNTEAFF.

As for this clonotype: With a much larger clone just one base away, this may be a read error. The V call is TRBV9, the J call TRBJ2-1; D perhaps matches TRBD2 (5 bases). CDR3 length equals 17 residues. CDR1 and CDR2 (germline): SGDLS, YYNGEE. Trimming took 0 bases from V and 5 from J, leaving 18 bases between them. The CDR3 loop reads CASSVGHPRAANNEQFF. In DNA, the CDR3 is TGTGCCAGCAGCGTAGGGCACCCTCGAGCGGCCAACAATGAGCAGTTCTTC.

CDR3 residues: CASMGGAGELFF. CDR3 bases: TGTGCCAGCATGGGGGGAGCCGGGGAGCTGTTTTTT. The chain joins TRBV28 to TRBJ2-2; perhaps TRBD2 as D (6 bases). The germline V gene encodes CDR1 MDHEN and CDR2 SYDVKM. There are 12 residues in the CDR3. Trimming stripped 7 bases from V and 6 bases from J, with 9 bases between.

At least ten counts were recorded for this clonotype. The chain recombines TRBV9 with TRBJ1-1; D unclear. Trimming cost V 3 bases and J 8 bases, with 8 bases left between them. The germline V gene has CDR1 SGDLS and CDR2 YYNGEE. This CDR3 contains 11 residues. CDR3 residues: CASSGGFEAFF. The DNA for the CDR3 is TGTGCCAGCAGCGGAGGGTTCGAAGCTTTCTTT.

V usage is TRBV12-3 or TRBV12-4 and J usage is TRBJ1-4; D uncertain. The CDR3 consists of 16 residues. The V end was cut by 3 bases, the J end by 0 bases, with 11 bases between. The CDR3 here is CASSFRNLATNEKLFF. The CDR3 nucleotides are TGTGCCAGCAGTTTTCGGAACCTTGCAACTAATGAAAAACTGTTTTTT.

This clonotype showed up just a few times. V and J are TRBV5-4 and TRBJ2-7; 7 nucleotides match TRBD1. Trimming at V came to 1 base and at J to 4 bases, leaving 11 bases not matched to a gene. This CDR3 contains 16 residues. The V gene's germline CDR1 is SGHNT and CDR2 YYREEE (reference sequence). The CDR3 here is CASSLWQGVPIYEQYF. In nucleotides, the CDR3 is TGTGCCAGCAGCTTGTGGCAGGGGGTGCCAATATACGAGCAGTACTTC.

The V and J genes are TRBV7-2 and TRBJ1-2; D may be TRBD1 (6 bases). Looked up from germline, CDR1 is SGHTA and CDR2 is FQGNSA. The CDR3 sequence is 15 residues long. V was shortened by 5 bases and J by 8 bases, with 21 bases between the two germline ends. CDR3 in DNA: TGTGCCAGCAGCAATTCCGGGACACCGTCTGGGGGCTACACCTTC. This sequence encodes CASSNSGTPSGGYTF. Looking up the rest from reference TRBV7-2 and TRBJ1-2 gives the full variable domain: GAGVSQSPSNKVTEKGKDVELRCDPISGHTALYWYRQSLGQGLEFLIYFQGNSAPDKSGLPSDRFSAERTGGSVSTLTIQRTQQEDSAVYLCASSNSGTPSGGYTFGSGTRLTVV.

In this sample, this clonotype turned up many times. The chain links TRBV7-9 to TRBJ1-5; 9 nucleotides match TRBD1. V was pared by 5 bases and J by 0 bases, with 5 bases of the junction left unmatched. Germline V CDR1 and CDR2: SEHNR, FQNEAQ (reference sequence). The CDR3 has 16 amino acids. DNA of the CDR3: TGTGCCAGCAGCAGGGGACAGGGTTATAGCAATCAGCCCCAGCATTTT. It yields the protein CASSRGQGYSNQPQHF. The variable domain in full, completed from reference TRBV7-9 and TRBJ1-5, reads DTGVSQNPRHKITKRGQNVTFRCDPISEHNRLYWYRQTLGQGPEFLTYFQNEAQLEKSRLLSDRFSAERPKGSFSTLEIQRTEQGDSAMYLCASSRGQGYSNQPQHFGDGTRLSIL.

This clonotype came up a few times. CDR3 sequence (DNA): TGCAGTGCTAACGGAATAGTCCAAGAGACCCAGTACTTC. Residues: CSANGIVQETQYF. The chain couples TRBV20-1 to TRBJ2-5; no clear D gene. The CDR3 sequence is 13 residues long. Trimming removed 4 bases from V and 1 base from J, with 10 bases in between. Germline V gene sequence: CDR1 DFQATT, CDR2 SNEGSKA (reference sequence).

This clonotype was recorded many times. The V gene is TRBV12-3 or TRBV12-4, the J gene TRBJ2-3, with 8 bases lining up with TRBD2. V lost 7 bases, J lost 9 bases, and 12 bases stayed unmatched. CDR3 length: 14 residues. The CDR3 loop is CASIRTSIGGTQYF. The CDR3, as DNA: TGTGCCAGCATCCGGACTAGCATTGGAGGGACGCAGTATTTT.

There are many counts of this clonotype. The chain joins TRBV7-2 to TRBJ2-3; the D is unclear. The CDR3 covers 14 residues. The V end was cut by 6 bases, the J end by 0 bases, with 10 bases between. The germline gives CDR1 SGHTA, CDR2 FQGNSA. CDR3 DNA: TGTGCCAGCAGACCCCCGCATAGCACAGATACGCAGTATTTT. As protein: CASRPPHSTDTQYF.

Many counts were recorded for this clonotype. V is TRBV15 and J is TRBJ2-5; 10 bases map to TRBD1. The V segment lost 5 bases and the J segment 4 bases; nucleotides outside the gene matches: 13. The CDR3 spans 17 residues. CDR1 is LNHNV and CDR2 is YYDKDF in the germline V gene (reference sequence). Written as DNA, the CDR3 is TGTGCCACCAGCGATATTTCGGGACAGGGGTTAGGAGAGACCCAGTACTTC. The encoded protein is CATSDISGQGLGETQYF.

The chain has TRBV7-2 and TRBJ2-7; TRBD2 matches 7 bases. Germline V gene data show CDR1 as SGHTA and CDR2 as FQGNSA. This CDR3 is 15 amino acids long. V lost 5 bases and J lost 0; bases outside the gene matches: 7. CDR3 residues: CASSQGLTSSYEQYF. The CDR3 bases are TGTGCCAGCAGCCAGGGACTAACCAGCTCCTACGAGCAGTACTTC.

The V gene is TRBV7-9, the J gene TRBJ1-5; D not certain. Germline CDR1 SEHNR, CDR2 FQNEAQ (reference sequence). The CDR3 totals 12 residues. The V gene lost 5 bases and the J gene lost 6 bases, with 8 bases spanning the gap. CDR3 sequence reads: CASSLKGQPQHF. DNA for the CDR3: TGTGCCAGCAGCCTTAAAGGTCAGCCCCAGCATTTT.